The 25 T cell receptor beta chains presented below share a single source sample, sequenced in a study of T-cell reconstitution after alpha-beta-depleted transplantation in children. Using unique molecular identifiers, the investigators prepared the TCRbeta library. From the PCR reads, TCRdb called clonotypes with MiXCR, one entry per CDR3 protein. The sample holds around 100,000 distinct CDR3 sequences; 9% to 12% are singletons and the top ten take less than 40%. The material was PBMCs, obtained before TCRalphabeta/CD19-depleted stem cell transplant. The receptors here all came from a boy between 2 and 15 years old with acute lymphoblastic leukemia, due to receive a stem cell transplant.

The count of this clonotype is one. This chain joins TRBV7-2 and TRBJ2-3; no clear D gene. The V and J ends lost 1 base and 9 bases respectively, with 14 bases between them. CDR1 is SGHTA and CDR2 is FQGNSA in the germline V gene. The CDR3 is 14 residues long. This CDR3 is CASSLGSSSRTQYF. In DNA, the CDR3 is TGTGCCAGCAGCTTAGGAAGTTCCAGTAGGACGCAGTATTTT.

There are many counts of this clonotype. The V call is TRBV5-1, the J call TRBJ2-3, with a tentative D call TRBD2 (5 bases). The CDR3 consists of 15 residues. V was clipped by 4 bases and J by 6 bases, with 18 bases between them. Germline assignment: CDR1 SGHRS and CDR2 YFSETQ. The chain's CDR3 is CASSNRTFARDTQYF. In nucleotides, the CDR3 is TGCGCCAGCAGCAACCGGACTTTCGCCAGGGATACGCAGTATTTT.

There are many counts of this clonotype. The chain is built from TRBV5-6 and TRBJ2-7, with a tentative D call TRBD2 (6 bases). Germline assignment: CDR1 SGHDT and CDR2 YYEEEE. CDR3 size: 19 residues. V was shortened by 3 bases and J by 0 bases, with 25 bases between the two germline ends. CDR3 nucleotides: TGTGCCAGCAGCTCCCGGCGGGGTAGCGGCAGCCCCCTCTCCTACGAGCAGTACTTC. The encoded protein is CASSSRRGSGSPLSYEQYF. The variable domain in full, completed from reference TRBV5-6 and TRBJ2-7, reads DAGVTQSPTHLIKTRGQQVTLRCSPKSGHDTVSWYQQALGQGPQFIFQYYEEEERQRGNFPDRFSGHQFPNYSSELNVNALLLGDSALYLCASSSRRGSGSPLSYEQYFGPGTRLTVT.

At least ten counts were recorded for this clonotype. The chain is built from TRBV3-1 and TRBJ1-1, with 8 bases identical to TRBD1. Germline V lookup: CDR1 LGHDT, CDR2 YNNKEL (reference sequence). V was clipped by 4 bases and J by 4 bases; unmatched bases: 5. This CDR3 is built from 14 residues. The CDR3 loop is CASSLTGGSTEAFF. The DNA of the CDR3 is TGTGCCAGCAGCCTTACAGGGGGGAGCACTGAAGCTTTCTTT.

This clonotype was detected only a few times. V is TRBV7-8 and J is TRBJ1-4; D remains ambiguous. This CDR3 is 17 amino acids long. CDR1 and CDR2 from the germline V gene are SGHVS and FQNEAQ. Trimming pared 5 bases from V and 7 bases from J, leaving 23 bases between. The CDR3 DNA sequence: TGTGCCAGCAGCCCGAGTCGGGGAGTCAGTTCGGGTGAAAAACTGTTTTTT. This sequence encodes CASSPSRGVSSGEKLFF.

This chain connects TRBV6-5 to TRBJ2-6, with unresolved D. V was trimmed by 2 bases and J by 0 bases, leaving 17 bases between them. This CDR3 contains 19 residues. The germline gives CDR1 MNHEY, CDR2 SVGAGI. CDR3 DNA: TGTGCCAGCAGTTACGGGTCGCGACAAGGCCACTCTGGGGCCAACGTCCTGACTTTC. This gives the protein CASSYGSRQGHSGANVLTF.

The V and J genes are TRBV7-9 and TRBJ1-3; 7 nucleotides match TRBD1. J gave up 0 bases and V 5 bases, and 7 bases lay outside the gene matches. The CDR3 is 16 residues long. Germline-derived CDR1 and CDR2 are SEHNR and FQNEAQ (reference sequence). The DNA of the CDR3 is TGTGCCAGCAGCACGACAGGGACGATCTCTGGAAACACCATATATTTT. Protein: CASSTTGTISGNTIYF. Supplemented by reference TRBV7-9 and TRBJ1-3, the full variable domain reads DTGVSQNPRHKITKRGQNVTFRCDPISEHNRLYWYRQTLGQGPEFLTYFQNEAQLEKSRLLSDRFSAERPKGSFSTLEIQRTEQGDSAMYLCASSTTGTISGNTIYFGEGSWLTVV.

V is TRBV2 and J is TRBJ2-4, with 8 bases fitting TRBD2. Germline V gene sequence: CDR1 SNHLY, CDR2 FYNNEI. The CDR3 has 16 amino acids. V shed 4 bases and J 8 bases; nucleotides not matched to a gene: 13. CDR3 protein: CASSARSGRGVDIQYF. Here the CDR3 DNA reads TGTGCCAGCAGTGCCCGGAGCGGGAGAGGAGTCGACATTCAGTACTTC.

This clonotype was counted a few times. This chain links TRBV12-3 or TRBV12-4 with TRBJ1-3; D is undetermined. The CDR3 has 12 residues. With 2 bases removed from V and 7 bases from J, the gap between germline ends came to 6 bases. The CDR3 loop reads CASSLNGNTIYF. CDR3 DNA: TGTGCCAGCAGTTTAAATGGCAACACCATATATTTT.

This rearrangement joins TRBV15 to TRBJ2-5, with TRBD1 identical over 10 bases. Per the germline V gene, CDR1 is LNHNV and CDR2 is YYDKDF (reference sequence). The V segment lost 8 bases and the J segment 5 bases; nucleotides outside the gene matches: 14. The length of the CDR3 is 16 residues. The CDR3 is CATPGDRGRFGETQYF. The CDR3 DNA reads as TGTGCCACCCCCGGGGACAGGGGTAGGTTCGGGGAGACCCAGTACTTC.

This chain connects TRBV20-1 to TRBJ2-7, with 7 bases that match TRBD1. The V gene's germline CDR1 is DFQATT and CDR2 SNEGSKA (reference sequence). The CDR3 consists of 12 residues. The J segment lost 2 bases and the V segment lost 6 bases, leaving 4 bases of the junction unmatched. The CDR3 spells CSAAGTAYEQYF. The CDR3 DNA reads TGCAGTGCAGCCGGGACAGCCTACGAGCAGTACTTC.

This clonotype was counted only a few times. The chain uses TRBV2 and TRBJ2-2; D ambiguous. Germline V gives CDR1 SNHLY, CDR2 FYNNEI. The V end was cut by 6 bases, the J end by 8 bases, with 10 bases between. CDR3 length equals 12 residues. As DNA, the CDR3 is TGTGCCAGCAGGGTCCGTGTTGGGGAGCTGTTTTTT. It encodes CASRVRVGELFF.

This chain joins TRBV5-1 and TRBJ1-4, with a possible D match to TRBD1 (6 bases). This CDR3 comprises 17 residues. Deletions cut 1 base from V and 3 bases from J, with 16 bases between. Germline V gene sequence: CDR1 SGHRS, CDR2 YFSETQ. The CDR3 nucleotides read TGCGCCAGCAGCTTGTTTCAGGGGCCTTCTTCTAATGAAAAACTGTTTTTT. This codes for CASSLFQGPSSNEKLFF. Filled out from reference TRBV5-1 and TRBJ1-4, the complete variable domain reads KAGVTQTPRYLIKTRGQQVTLSCSPISGHRSVSWYQQTPGQGLQFLFEYFSETQRNKGNFPGRFSGRQFSNSRSEMNVSTLELGDSALYLCASSLFQGPSSNEKLFFGSGTQLSVL.

This clonotype was observed at least ten times. The rearrangement links TRBV12-3 or TRBV12-4 to TRBJ2-1; D possibly corresponds to TRBD2 (5 bases). The CDR3 loop spans 12 amino acids. V lost 4 bases, J lost 12 bases, and 13 bases lay in between. The DNA of the CDR3 is TGTGCCAGCAGTTCCCCTCGGGGTGGGCAGTTCTTC. Protein sequence: CASSSPRGGQFF.

This rearrangement joins TRBV7-8 to TRBJ2-7, with D perhaps TRBD1 (5 bases). Germline-derived CDR1 and CDR2 are SGHVS and FQNEAQ. With 2 bases removed from V and 6 bases from J, the gap between germline ends came to 11 bases. This CDR3 region has 13 residues. CDR3 DNA sequence: TGTGCCAGCAGCTTACTAAGGGGTGGCGAGCAGTACTTC. This translates into CASSLLRGGEQYF.

This clonotype was counted at least ten times. The chain couples TRBV29-1 to TRBJ1-3, with unresolved D. Per the germline V gene, CDR1 is SQVTM and CDR2 is ANQGSEA. There are 11 residues in the CDR3. Trimming shortened V by 3 bases and J by 4 bases, and 4 bases separated the two germline ends. The CDR3 DNA sequence: TGCAGCGTTGACCTAGGAAACACCATATATTTT. As protein: CSVDLGNTIYF.

This clonotype was counted between two and nine times. V and J are TRBV5-1 and TRBJ1-1; D gene ambiguous. CDR1 is SGHRS, CDR2 YFSETQ, per germline. The germline V and J ends were trimmed by 7 bases and 1 base, with 14 bases remaining between them. The CDR3 extends over 14 amino acids. This CDR3 is CASELDGPNTEAFF. The CDR3, as DNA: TGCGCCAGCGAGCTGGACGGGCCGAACACTGAAGCTTTCTTT.

The V and J genes are TRBV18 and TRBJ1-5; D not certain. The V gene lost 5 bases and the J gene lost 8 bases, with 16 bases spanning the gap. This CDR3 is 14 amino acids long. Germline V lookup: CDR1 KGHSH, CDR2 LQKENI. CDR3 DNA sequence: TGTGCCAGCTCAGAACTGGGCCGGGAGGAGCCCCAGCATTTT. It yields the protein CASSELGREEPQHF.

The rearrangement uses TRBV7-3 and TRBJ2-2; D is uncertain. Germline V gives CDR1 SGHTA, CDR2 FQGTGA. The CDR3 spans 13 residues. V was cut by 5 bases and J by 2 bases, with 6 bases left in between. In nucleotides, the CDR3 is TGTGCCAGCAGCCGAGCCAACACCGGGGAGCTGTTTTTT. It yields the protein CASSRANTGELFF.

This clonotype was seen at least ten times. The chain couples TRBV6-5 to TRBJ2-7, with D possibly being TRBD1 (5 bases). The CDR3 totals 16 residues. Trimming pared 2 bases from V and 0 bases from J, leaving 14 bases between. Germline V gene data show CDR1 as MNHEY and CDR2 as SVGAGI. Here the CDR3 reads CASSYGSGSVSYEQYF. CDR3 sequence (DNA): TGTGCCAGCAGTTACGGTTCAGGGTCCGTCTCCTACGAGCAGTACTTC.

This clonotype was recorded at least ten times. The gene calls are TRBV27 and TRBJ1-1; D call uncertain. This CDR3 has 14 residues. Germline V gene data show CDR1 as MNHEY and CDR2 as SMNVEV (reference sequence). Trimming stripped 6 bases from V and 0 bases from J, with 11 bases between. The CDR3 is CASSRDTLNTEAFF. CDR3 nucleotides: TGTGCCAGCAGCCGTGACACGTTGAACACTGAAGCTTTCTTT.

This rearrangement joins TRBV18 to TRBJ1-5; 7 bases match TRBD1. CDR1 and CDR2 from the germline V gene are KGHSH and LQKENI. With 2 bases clipped from V and 4 bases from J, the junction kept 14 bases outside the gene matches. The CDR3 consists of 18 residues. The CDR3 region has the DNA TGTGCCAGCTCACCAGTGAGAACAGGGGCCATTAAAAATCAGCCCCAGCATTTT. Translation: CASSPVRTGAIKNQPQHF.

The table lists this clonotype with a few counts. This chain connects TRBV7-2 to TRBJ2-2; weak D call: TRBD1 (5 bases). This CDR3 region has 16 residues. The V and J ends lost 3 bases and 1 base respectively, with 12 bases between them. Germline assignment: CDR1 SGHTA and CDR2 FQGNSA. CDR3 bases: TGTGCCAGCAGCTTCGACAGTACTAAGAACACCGGGGAGCTGTTTTTT. It yields the protein CASSFDSTKNTGELFF. The full variable domain, its missing parts supplied by reference TRBV7-2 and TRBJ2-2, is GAGVSQSPSNKVTEKGKDVELRCDPISGHTALYWYRQSLGQGLEFLIYFQGNSAPDKSGLPSDRFSAERTGGSVSTLTIQRTQQEDSAVYLCASSFDSTKNTGELFFGEGSRLTVL.

The rearrangement links TRBV2 to TRBJ2-6, with D maybe TRBD1 (5 bases). Germline CDR1 and CDR2: SNHLY and FYNNEI. The CDR3 extends over 16 amino acids. V gave up 7 bases and J gave up 4 bases, with 17 bases separating them. The CDR3 reads CASTQTDPAGANVLTF. The CDR3 DNA is TGTGCCAGCACCCAGACAGACCCGGCGGGGGCCAACGTCCTGACTTTC.

The V and J genes are TRBV20-1 and TRBJ2-5, with a tentative D call TRBD2 (6 bases). Germline CDR1 reads DFQATT; CDR2 reads SNEGSKA (reference sequence). V dropped 5 bases and J dropped 5 bases, with 21 bases sitting between them. The CDR3 has 15 residues. This CDR3 is CSAASPGGNVETQYF. The CDR3 bases are TGCAGTGCTGCCTCCCCTGGCGGGAATGTGGAGACCCAGTACTTC.